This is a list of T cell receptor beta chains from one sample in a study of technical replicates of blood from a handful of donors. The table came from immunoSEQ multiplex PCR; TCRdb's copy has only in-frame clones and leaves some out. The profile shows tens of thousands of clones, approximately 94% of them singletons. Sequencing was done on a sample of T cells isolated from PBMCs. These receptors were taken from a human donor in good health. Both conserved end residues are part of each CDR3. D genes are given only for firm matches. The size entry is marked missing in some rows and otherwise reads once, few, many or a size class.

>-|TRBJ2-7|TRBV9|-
CASSVGGVGGEQYF
TGTGCCAGCAGCGTAGGAGGAGTCGGGGGCGAGCAGTACTTC
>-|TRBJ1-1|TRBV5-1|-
CASSLDVGRGYTEAFF
TGCGCCAGCAGCTTGGACGTCGGCAGGGGTTACACTGAAGCTTTCTTT
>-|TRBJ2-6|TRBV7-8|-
CASSFSGSGANVLTF
TGTGCCAGCAGCTTTTCGGGCTCTGGGGCCAACGTCCTGACTTTC
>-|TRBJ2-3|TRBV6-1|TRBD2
CASSEAGASGTLRWVRTDTQYF
TGTGCCAGCAGTGAAGCCGGGGCTAGCGGGACGTTGAGATGGGTCCGCACAGATACGCAGTATTTT
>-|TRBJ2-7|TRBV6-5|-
CASSYLGNPYEQYF
TGTGCCAGCAGTTACTTGGGCAACCCCTACGAGCAGTACTTC
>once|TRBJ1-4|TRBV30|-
CAWSLQGLDEKLFF
TGTGCCTGGAGTCTTCAGGGATTGGATGAAAAACTGTTTTTT
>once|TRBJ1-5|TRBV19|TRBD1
CASSAGQGYQPQHF
TGTGCCAGTAGTGCGGGACAGGGATATCAGCCCCAGCATTTT
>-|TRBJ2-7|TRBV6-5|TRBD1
CASRVDRAAYEQYF
TGTGCCAGCAGAGTCGACAGGGCCGCCTACGAGCAGTACTTC
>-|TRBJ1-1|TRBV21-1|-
CASSLRDRGNTEAFF
TGTGCCAGCAGCCTACGGGACAGGGGAAACACTGAAGCTTTCTTT
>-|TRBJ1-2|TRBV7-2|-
CASSPAGGNYGYTF
TGTGCCAGCAGCCCTGCGGGGGGAAACTATGGCTACACCTTC
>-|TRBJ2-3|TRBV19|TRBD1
CASSGRTGFDTQYF
TGTGCCAGTAGTGGGCGGACAGGGTTCGATACGCAGTATTTT
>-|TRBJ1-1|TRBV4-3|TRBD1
CASSQDIGTGGTEAFF
TGCGCCAGCAGCCAAGATATCGGGACAGGGGGCACTGAAGCTTTCTTT
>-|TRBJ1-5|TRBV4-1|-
CASSQDLHRDQPQHF
TGCGCCAGCAGCCAAGATCTCCACAGGGATCAGCCCCAGCATTTT
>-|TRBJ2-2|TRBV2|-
CASRDSVGTGELFF
TGTGCCAGCAGAGATAGCGTGGGCACCGGGGAGCTGTTTTTT
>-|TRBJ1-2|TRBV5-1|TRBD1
CASSLGQGARGYTF
TGCGCCAGCAGCTTGGGACAGGGGGCGAGGGGCTACACCTTC
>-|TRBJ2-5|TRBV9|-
CASSVYDGAETQYF
TGTGCCAGCAGCGTTTATGATGGGGCGGAGACCCAGTACTTC
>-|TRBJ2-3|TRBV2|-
CARWGRSTDTQYF
TGTGCCCGCTGGGGCAGGAGCACAGATACGCAGTATTTT
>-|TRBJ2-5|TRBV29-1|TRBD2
CSQSGGRGETQYF
TGCAGCCAAAGTGGCGGGAGAGGAGAGACCCAGTACTTC
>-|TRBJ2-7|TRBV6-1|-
CASSGAVSYEQYF
TGTGCCAGCAGTGGGGCAGTCTCCTACGAGCAGTACTTC
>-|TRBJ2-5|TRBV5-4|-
CASSLAPTIGETQYF
TGTGCCAGCAGCTTGGCCCCGACTATAGGAGAGACCCAGTACTTC
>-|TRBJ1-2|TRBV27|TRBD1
CASSLSDRGYGYTF
TGTGCCAGCAGTTTATCGGACAGGGGGTATGGCTACACCTTC
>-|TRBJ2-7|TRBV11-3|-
CASSLNSYEQYF
TGTGCCAGCAGCTTAAACAGCTACGAGCAGTACTTC
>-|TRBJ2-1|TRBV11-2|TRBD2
CASSLEGLVSYNEQFF
TGTGCCAGCAGCTTAGAGGGACTAGTTTCCTACAATGAGCAGTTCTTC
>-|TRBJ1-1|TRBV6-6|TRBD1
CASKTGLGTEAFF
TGTGCCAGCAAGACAGGGTTGGGCACTGAAGCTTTCTTT
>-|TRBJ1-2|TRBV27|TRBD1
CASSFIGQGYSNYGYTF
TGTGCCAGCAGTTTCATAGGACAGGGCTATTCTAACTATGGCTACACCTTC
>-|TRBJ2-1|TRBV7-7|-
CASSGNREGEQFF
TGTGCTAGCAGCGGAAACAGGGAAGGGGAGCAGTTCTTC
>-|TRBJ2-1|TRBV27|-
CASSLSVIVLNEQFF
TGTGCCAGCAGTTTATCGGTAATAGTCCTCAATGAGCAGTTCTTC